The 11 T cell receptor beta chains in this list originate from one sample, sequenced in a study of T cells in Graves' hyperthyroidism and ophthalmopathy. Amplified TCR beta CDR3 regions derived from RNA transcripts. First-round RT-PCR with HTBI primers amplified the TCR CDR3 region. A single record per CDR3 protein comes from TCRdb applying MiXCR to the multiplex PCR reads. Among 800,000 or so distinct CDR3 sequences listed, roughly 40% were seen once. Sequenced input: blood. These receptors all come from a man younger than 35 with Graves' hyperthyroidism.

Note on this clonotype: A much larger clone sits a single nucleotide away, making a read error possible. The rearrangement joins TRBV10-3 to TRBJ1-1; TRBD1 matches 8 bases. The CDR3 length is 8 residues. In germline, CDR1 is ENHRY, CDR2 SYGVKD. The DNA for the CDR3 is TGTGTCACAGGGGGAGCTTTCTTT. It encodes CVTGGAFF.

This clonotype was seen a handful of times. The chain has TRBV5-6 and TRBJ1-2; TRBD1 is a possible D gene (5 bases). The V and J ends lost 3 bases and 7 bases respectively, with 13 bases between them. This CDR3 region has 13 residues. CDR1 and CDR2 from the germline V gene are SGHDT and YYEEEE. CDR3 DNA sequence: TGTGCCAGCAGCTCCCTGCGGGGGGGTGGCTACACCTTC. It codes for CASSSLRGGGYTF.

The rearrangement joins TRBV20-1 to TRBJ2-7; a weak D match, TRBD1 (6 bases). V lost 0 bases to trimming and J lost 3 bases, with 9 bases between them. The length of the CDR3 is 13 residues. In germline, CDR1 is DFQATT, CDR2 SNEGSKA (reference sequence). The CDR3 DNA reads TGCAGTGCTAGAGATTCAGGGGACTACGAGCAGTACTTC. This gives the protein CSARDSGDYEQYF.

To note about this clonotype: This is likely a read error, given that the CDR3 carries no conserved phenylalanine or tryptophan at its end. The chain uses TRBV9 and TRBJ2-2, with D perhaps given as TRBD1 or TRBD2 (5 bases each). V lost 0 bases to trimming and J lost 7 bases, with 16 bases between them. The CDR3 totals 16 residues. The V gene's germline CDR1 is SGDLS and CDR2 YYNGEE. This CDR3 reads CASSVGDGHYSGELFI. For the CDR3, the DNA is TGTGCCAGCAGCGTAGGGGACGGCCATTATAGCGGGGAGCTGTTTATT.

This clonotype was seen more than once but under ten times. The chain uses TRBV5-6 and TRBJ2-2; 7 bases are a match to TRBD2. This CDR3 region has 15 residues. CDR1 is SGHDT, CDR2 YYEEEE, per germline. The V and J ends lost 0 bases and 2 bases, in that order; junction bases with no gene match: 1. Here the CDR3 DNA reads TGTGCCAGCAGCTTGGGCGGGAGAAACACCGGGGAGCTGTTTTTT. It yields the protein CASSLGGRNTGELFF.

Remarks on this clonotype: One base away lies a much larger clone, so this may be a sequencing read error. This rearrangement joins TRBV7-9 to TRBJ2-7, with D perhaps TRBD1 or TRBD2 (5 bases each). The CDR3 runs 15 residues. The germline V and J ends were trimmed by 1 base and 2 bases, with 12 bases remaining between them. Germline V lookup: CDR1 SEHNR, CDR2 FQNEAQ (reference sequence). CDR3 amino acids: CASSLVGTGPYEQYF. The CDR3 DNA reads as TGTGCCAGCAGCTTAGTCGGGACGGGACCCTACGAGCAGTACTTC. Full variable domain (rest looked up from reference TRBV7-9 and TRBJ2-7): DTGVSQNPRHKITKRGQNVTFRCDPISEHNRLYWYRQTLGQGPEFLTYFQNEAQLEKSRLLSDRFSAERPKGSFSTLEIQRTEQGDSAMYLCASSLVGTGPYEQYFGPGTRLTVT.

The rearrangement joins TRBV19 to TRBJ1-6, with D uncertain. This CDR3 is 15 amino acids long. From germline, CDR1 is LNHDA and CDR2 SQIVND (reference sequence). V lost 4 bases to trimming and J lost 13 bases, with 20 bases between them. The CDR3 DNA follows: TGTGCCAGTAGTAGCGGGCCGAGTAGGAATCAGCCCCTCCACTTT. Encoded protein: CASSSGPSRNQPLHF. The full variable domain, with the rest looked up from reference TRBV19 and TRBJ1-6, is DGGITQSPKYLFRKEGQNVTLSCEQNLNHDAMYWYRQDPGQGLRLIYYSQIVNDFQKGDIAEGYSVSREKKESFPLTVTSAQKNPTAFYLCASSSGPSRNQPLHFGNGTRLTVT.

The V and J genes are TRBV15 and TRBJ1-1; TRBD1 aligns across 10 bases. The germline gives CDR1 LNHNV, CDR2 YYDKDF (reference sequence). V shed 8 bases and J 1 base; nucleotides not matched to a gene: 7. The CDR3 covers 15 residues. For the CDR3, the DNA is TGTGCCACCGCGGGACAGGGGATAAGGAACACTGAAGCTTTCTTT. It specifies CATAGQGIRNTEAFF. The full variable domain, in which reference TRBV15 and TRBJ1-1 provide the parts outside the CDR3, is DAMVIQNPRYQVTQFGKPVTLSCSQTLNHNVMYWYQQKSSQAPKLLFHYYDKDFNNEADTPDNFQSRRPNTSFCFLDIRSPGLGDTAMYLCATAGQGIRNTEAFFGQGTRLTVV.

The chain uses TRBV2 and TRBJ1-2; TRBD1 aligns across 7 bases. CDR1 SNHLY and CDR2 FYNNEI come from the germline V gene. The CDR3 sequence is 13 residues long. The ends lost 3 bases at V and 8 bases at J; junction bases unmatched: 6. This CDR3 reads CASSEAGGQGYTF. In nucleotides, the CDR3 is TGTGCCAGCAGTGAGGCAGGGGGTCAGGGCTACACCTTC.

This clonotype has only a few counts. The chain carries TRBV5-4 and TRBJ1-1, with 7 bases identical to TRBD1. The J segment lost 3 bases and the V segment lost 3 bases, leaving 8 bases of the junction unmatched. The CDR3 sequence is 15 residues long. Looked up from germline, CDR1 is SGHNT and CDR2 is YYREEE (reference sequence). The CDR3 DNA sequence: TGTGCCAGCAGCTCGAAGGGGGCGCGGTACACTGAAGCTTTCTTT. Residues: CASSSKGARYTEAFF.

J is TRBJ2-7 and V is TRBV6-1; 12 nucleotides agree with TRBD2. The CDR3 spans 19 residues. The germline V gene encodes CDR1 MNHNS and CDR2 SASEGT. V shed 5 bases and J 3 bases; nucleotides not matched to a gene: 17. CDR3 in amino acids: CASSYSRLGLAGLIYEQYF. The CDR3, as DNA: TGTGCCAGCAGTTACTCCCGCTTAGGACTAGCGGGATTAATCTACGAGCAGTACTTC.